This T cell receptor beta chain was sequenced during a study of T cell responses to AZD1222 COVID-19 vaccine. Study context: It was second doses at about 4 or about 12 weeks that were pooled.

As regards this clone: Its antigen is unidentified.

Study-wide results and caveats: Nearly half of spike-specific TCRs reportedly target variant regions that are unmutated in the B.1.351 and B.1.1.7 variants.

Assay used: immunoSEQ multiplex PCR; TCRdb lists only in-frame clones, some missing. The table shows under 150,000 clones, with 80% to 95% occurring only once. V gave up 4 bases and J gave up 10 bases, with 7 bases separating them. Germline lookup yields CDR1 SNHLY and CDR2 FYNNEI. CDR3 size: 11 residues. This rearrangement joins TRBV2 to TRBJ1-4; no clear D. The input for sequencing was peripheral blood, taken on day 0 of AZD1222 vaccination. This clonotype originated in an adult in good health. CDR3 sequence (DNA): TGTGCCAGCAGTGGGAGTGGAAAACTGTTTTTT. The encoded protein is CASSGSGKLFF. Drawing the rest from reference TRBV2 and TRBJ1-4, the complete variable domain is EPEVTQTPSHQVTQMGQEVILRCVPISNHLYFYWYRQILGQKVEFLVSFYNNEISEKSEIFDDQFSVERPDGSNFTLKIRSTKLEDSAMYFCASSGSGKLFFGSGTQLSVL.